These 18 T cell receptor beta chains came from one sample sequenced in a study of T cell changes during pregnancy in multiple sclerosis. Clones were sequenced by immunoSEQ multiplex PCR, and TCRdb holds only the in-frame ones, with some missing. The data contain about 87,000 clones, over 85% of them singletons. Specimen: peripheral blood, collected in the third trimester of pregnancy. The receptors were sampled from a female donor in good health, enrolled as a control in a pregnancy study.

This chain links TRBV5-4 with TRBJ2-3; perhaps TRBD2 as D (6 bases). V shed 4 bases and J shed 1 base, with 13 bases lying between them. The CDR3 runs 15 residues. The V gene's germline CDR1 is SGHNT and CDR2 YYREEE (reference sequence). CDR3 sequence reads: CASSPREKGTDTQYF. DNA for the CDR3: TGTGCCAGCAGCCCACGGGAGAAGGGCACAGATACGCAGTATTTT.

The chain joins TRBV5-6 to TRBJ2-4; the match to TRBD1 covers 10 bases. This CDR3 has 15 amino acids. CDR1 SGHDT and CDR2 YYEEEE come from the germline V gene. V shed 6 bases, J shed 10 bases, and the junction held 13 bases outside the gene matches. The CDR3 reads CASNNWGDRGWIQYF. DNA for the CDR3: TGTGCCAGCAACAACTGGGGGGACAGGGGATGGATTCAGTACTTC.

This chain uses TRBV6-1 with TRBJ2-3, with TRBD2 matching over 10 bases. The CDR3 loop spans 16 amino acids. V shed 4 bases, J shed 4 bases, and the junction held 8 bases outside the gene matches. Looked up from germline, CDR1 is MNHNS and CDR2 is SASEGT. CDR3 in DNA: TGTGCCAGCAGTGTTGGGGCTAGCGGGAGCTCAGATACGCAGTATTTT. It translates to CASSVGASGSSDTQYF.

This clone occurred once. The V and J genes are TRBV5-1 and TRBJ2-7, with TRBD1 matching over 7 bases. The CDR3 sequence is 13 residues long. Germline values: CDR1 SGHRS, CDR2 YFSETQ. V lost 6 bases, J lost 3 bases, and 6 bases stayed unmatched. CDR3 sequence: CASTRGQSYEQYF. The CDR3 bases are TGCGCCAGCACCCGGGGACAGAGCTACGAGCAGTACTTC.

The V gene is TRBV6-5, the J gene TRBJ2-7; 9 bases map to TRBD1. This CDR3 spans 14 amino acids. Germline CDR1 MNHEY, CDR2 SVGAGI. V shed 4 bases, J shed 5 bases, and the junction held 6 bases outside the gene matches. The CDR3 protein is CASSWGQGVDEQYF. CDR3 coding DNA: TGTGCCAGCAGTTGGGGACAGGGAGTCGACGAGCAGTACTTC.

The genes are TRBV9 and TRBJ2-3; 8 bases line up with TRBD1. The CDR3 extends over 15 amino acids. Trimming took 4 bases from V and 1 from J; bases not matched to a gene: 5. Germline CDR1 and CDR2: SGDLS and YYNGEE. In nucleotides, the CDR3 is TGTGCCAGCAGCATCCAGGGGGCCGGCACAGATACGCAGTATTTT. Its protein is CASSIQGAGTDTQYF.

This chain connects TRBV4-1 to TRBJ1-4, with D possibly being TRBD1 (5 bases). V dropped 2 bases and J dropped 3 bases, with 10 bases sitting between them. The CDR3 is 15 amino acids. Germline CDR1 is MGHRA and CDR2 is YSYEKL. CDR3 in amino acids: CASSQKTGANEKLFF. As DNA, the CDR3 is TGCGCCAGCAGCCAAAAAACGGGGGCTAATGAAAAACTGTTTTTT.

The sample holds a few counts of this clone. The V and J genes are TRBV25-1 and TRBJ2-3, with 11 positions matching TRBD2. The V gene's germline CDR1 is MGHDK and CDR2 SYGVNS. This CDR3 comprises 14 residues. The V and J ends lost 8 bases and 5 bases, in that order; junction bases with no gene match: 6. Here the CDR3 DNA reads TGTGCCAGCCGTAGCGGGAGGGGATTAGATACGCAGTATTTT. Translated, it gives CASRSGRGLDTQYF.

The chain couples TRBV2 to TRBJ2-5; TRBD1 matches at 9 bases. This CDR3 has 13 amino acids. Germline-derived CDR1 and CDR2 are SNHLY and FYNNEI. V gave up 6 bases and J gave up 6 bases; unmatched junction bases: 5. The CDR3 DNA reads TGTGCCAGCAGCGTGGACAGGGGAAAGACCCAGTACTTC. It specifies CASSVDRGKTQYF.

This chain links TRBV5-6 with TRBJ2-3; D unclear. Trimming left V 2 bases short and J 2 bases short, with 12 bases between. Germline CDR1 reads SGHDT; CDR2 reads YYEEEE. This CDR3 is 15 amino acids long. CDR3 in DNA: TGTGCCAGCAGCTTATACAGCTCGGACACAGATACGCAGTATTTT. As protein: CASSLYSSDTDTQYF.

This chain uses TRBV20-1 with TRBJ2-3; D remains ambiguous. Looked up from germline, CDR1 is DFQATT and CDR2 is SNEGSKA (reference sequence). Trimming removed 7 bases from V and 3 bases from J, with 8 bases in between. The CDR3 is made up of 11 amino acids. CDR3 loop: CSVPVTDTQYF. CDR3 DNA: TGCAGTGTTCCCGTGACAGATACGCAGTATTTT.

This chain links TRBV4-1 with TRBJ2-7; D is unclear. The CDR3 sequence is 14 residues long. Germline V CDR1 and CDR2: MGHRA, YSYEKL. The V gene lost 3 bases and the J gene lost 0 bases, with 9 bases spanning the gap. For the CDR3, the DNA is TGCGCCAGCAGCCACGTCCACAGCTCCTACGAGCAGTACTTC. Translation gives CASSHVHSSYEQYF.

The rearrangement links TRBV13 to TRBJ1-3; D gene uncertain. The CDR3 contains 13 residues. CDR1 is PRHDT and CDR2 is FYEKMQ in the germline V gene (reference sequence). The V and J ends lost 0 bases and 10 bases respectively, with 10 bases between them. The CDR3 region is CASSLGRGGTIYF. The CDR3 DNA sequence: TGTGCCAGCAGCTTAGGCCGGGGAGGTACCATATATTTT.

V usage is TRBV30 and J usage is TRBJ1-3, with D tentatively TRBD1 (5 bases). Between the trimmed V and J ends, which lost 3 bases and 4 bases, there was a span of 13 bases. Germline-derived CDR1 and CDR2 are GTSNPN and SVGIG (reference sequence). The CDR3 consists of 14 residues. The CDR3 protein is CAWSYWGYGNTIYF. CDR3 sequence (DNA): TGTGCCTGGAGCTATTGGGGCTACGGAAACACCATATATTTT.

The chain combines TRBV27 with TRBJ2-5, with D uncertain. Deletions cut 3 bases from V and 0 bases from J, with 8 bases between. The CDR3 totals 14 residues. Germline-derived CDR1 and CDR2 are MNHEY and SMNVEV (reference sequence). The CDR3 DNA is TGTGCCAGCAGTTTCACACCCGACCAAGAGACCCAGTACTTC. Translated: CASSFTPDQETQYF.

The chain recombines TRBV11-2 with TRBJ2-2; D ambiguous. The CDR3 has 14 residues. With 5 bases removed from V and 3 bases from J, the gap between germline ends came to 10 bases. Germline CDR1 reads SGHAT; CDR2 reads FQNNGV. CDR3 sequence: CASSPRRDTGELFF. The CDR3 nucleotides are TGTGCCAGCAGCCCGAGGAGAGACACCGGGGAGCTGTTTTTT.

The CDR3 is CATSFGLAGATDTQYF. The CDR3 region has the DNA TGTGCCACCAGCTTTGGACTAGCGGGAGCCACAGATACGCAGTATTTT. This rearrangement joins TRBV15 to TRBJ2-3; 13 bases match TRBD2. This CDR3 region has 16 residues. Germline V CDR1 and CDR2: LNHNV, YYDKDF (reference sequence). Germline trimming cut 5 bases from V and 2 bases from J; bases unmatched to any gene: 4.

This clone was picked up one time. V gene TRBV14 combines with J gene TRBJ2-1; TRBD2 agrees at 8 bases. From germline, CDR1 is SGHDN and CDR2 FVKESK. J gave up 5 bases and V 4 bases, and 7 bases lay outside the gene matches. CDR3 size: 15 residues. CDR3 residues: CASSPFREGNNEQFF. CDR3 coding DNA: TGTGCCAGCAGCCCGTTTCGGGAGGGCAACAATGAGCAGTTCTTC.